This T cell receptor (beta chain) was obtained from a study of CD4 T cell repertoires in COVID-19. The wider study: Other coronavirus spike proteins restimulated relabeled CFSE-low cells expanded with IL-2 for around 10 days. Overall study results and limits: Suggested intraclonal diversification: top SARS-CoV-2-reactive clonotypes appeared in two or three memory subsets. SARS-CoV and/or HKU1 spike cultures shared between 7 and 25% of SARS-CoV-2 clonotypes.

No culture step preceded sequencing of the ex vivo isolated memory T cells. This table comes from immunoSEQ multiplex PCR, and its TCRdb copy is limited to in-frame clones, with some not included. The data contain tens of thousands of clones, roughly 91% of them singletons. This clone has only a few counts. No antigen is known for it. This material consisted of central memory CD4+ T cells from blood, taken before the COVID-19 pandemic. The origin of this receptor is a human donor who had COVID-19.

CDR3 sequence reads: CASRPANSEQYF. The CDR3 coding sequence is TGTGCCAGCAGACCTGCTAACTCGGAGCAGTACTTC. The genes are TRBV7-9 and TRBJ2-7; D is undetermined. The germline CDR1 and CDR2 sequences are SEHNR and FQNEAQ (reference sequence). The CDR3 consists of 12 residues. V gave up 6 bases and J gave up 7 bases, with 13 bases separating them. The full variable domain, completed using reference TRBV7-9 and TRBJ2-7, is DTGVSQNPRHKITKRGQNVTFRCDPISEHNRLYWYRQTLGQGPEFLTYFQNEAQLEKSRLLSDRFSAERPKGSFSTLEIQRTEQGDSAMYLCASRPANSEQYFGPGTRLTVT.